This is a list of T cell receptor beta chains from one sample in a study of blood T cell repertoires in COVID-19. Method: immunoSEQ multiplex PCR; TCRdb's copy keeps in-frame clones and lacks some. The data hold some 200,000 clones, with 70% to 90% observed a single time. The material sequenced was peripheral blood. The receptors here all came from a man aged 60-69 years with active or convalescent COVID-19. The conserved cysteine and the conserved F or W are not part of the CDR3 here. The size entry is marked missing in some rows and otherwise reads once, few, many or a size class.

v_call	clone_size	j_call	cdr3_aa
TRBV3-1/TRBV3-2	.	TRBJ1-6	ASSQGEGTYSYNSPLH
TRBV13	.	TRBJ2-5	ASSSREPRTETQY
TRBV7-9	.	TRBJ2-1	ASSLSGTNNEQF
TRBV4-2	.	TRBJ1-4	ASSQAQGSTNEKLF
TRBV6-5	once	TRBJ2-7	ASSYDRAYFYEQY
TRBV2	.	TRBJ2-1	ASTWDSGGGGEQF
TRBV27	.	TRBJ2-5	ASSRDRGGETQY
TRBV5-1	.	TRBJ2-7	ASGPGSSYEQY
TRBV6-6	.	TRBJ1-1	ASRNRRQGGTEAF
TRBV2	.	TRBJ1-5	ASSSGEQPQH
TRBV6-5	.	TRBJ1-1	ASIPGQFGVAF
TRBV7-3	.	TRBJ2-2	ASSRPGTSGGAPGELF
TRBV5-1	.	TRBJ2-7	ASSLEGRVLNEQY
TRBV7-2	.	TRBJ2-3	ASSLLRGPDTQY
TRBV30	.	TRBJ1-2	ALRDRSSYGYT
TRBV29-1	.	TRBJ2-1	SVAPDSYNEQF
TRBV5-1	.	TRBJ1-6	ASSLGRTDNSPLH
TRBV30	.	TRBJ2-7	AWTQPGQFYEQY
TRBV12-3/TRBV12-4	.	TRBJ1-1	ASSFAYAEAF
TRBV6-5	.	TRBJ1-2	ASSPVAAAFYGYT
TRBV25-1	.	TRBJ2-5	ASSVASGVQETQY
TRBV6-5	.	TRBJ2-1	ASSSLGRGGNEQF
TRBV5-5	few	TRBJ1-4	ASSLSGGYNEKLF
TRBV3-1/TRBV3-2	.	TRBJ1-3	ASSLQGSGNTIY
TRBV7-3	few	TRBJ2-3	ASSPSSASDTQY
TRBV21-1	.	TRBJ2-5	ASSKGQDQETQY
TRBV19	.	TRBJ2-2	ASSLSRGTGELF
TRBV7-2	once	TRBJ1-3	ASSLSGVASGNTIY
TRBV29-1	.	TRBJ1-4	SVRGQTNEKLF
TRBV19	.	TRBJ1-4	ASSPPGQPNEKLF
TRBV15	.	TRBJ2-3	ATSRSQDTQY
TRBV4-1	.	TRBJ2-1	ASSPRERGGLWEQF
TRBV10-3	.	TRBJ2-7	AISAGHEQY
TRBV7-9	.	TRBJ1-2	ASSLNRGDYGYT
TRBV9	once	TRBJ1-1	ASSNRTGSGTEAF
TRBV6-5	.	TRBJ1-5	ASRLDRDQPQH
TRBV7-3	.	TRBJ2-7	ASSLRQGSEQY
TRBV6-1	.	TRBJ1-6	ASSEAGQVYNSPLH
TRBV19	.	TRBJ2-5	ASSAGQPYQETQY
TRBV2	few	TRBJ2-3	ASSVPGQGAITDTQY
TRBV6-1	.	TRBJ1-3	ASSAIRADSGNTIY
TRBV5-1	.	TRBJ2-5	ASSLEGLAGVETQY
TRBV4-2	.	TRBJ1-2	ASSQGDGYT
TRBV29-1	.	TRBJ2-2	SVGGLDTGELF
TRBV2	.	TRBJ1-2	AGSGAGYDGYT
TRBV2	.	TRBJ1-4	ASRQDSNEKLF
TRBV27	.	TRBJ2-7	ASSPRQSYEQY
TRBV19	.	TRBJ1-3	ASSLQGISGNTIY
TRBV9	.	TRBJ2-2	ASSRQGWELF
TRBV5-1	.	TRBJ2-1	ASSFTGANDEQF
TRBV5-1	.	TRBJ1-3	ASSLEGTPAGGNTIY
TRBV7-6	.	TRBJ2-2	ASTPFVGGDNTGELF
TRBV19	.	TRBJ2-2	ASSLQGNTGELF
TRBV5-1	.	TRBJ1-6	ASSLDGGGFSPLH